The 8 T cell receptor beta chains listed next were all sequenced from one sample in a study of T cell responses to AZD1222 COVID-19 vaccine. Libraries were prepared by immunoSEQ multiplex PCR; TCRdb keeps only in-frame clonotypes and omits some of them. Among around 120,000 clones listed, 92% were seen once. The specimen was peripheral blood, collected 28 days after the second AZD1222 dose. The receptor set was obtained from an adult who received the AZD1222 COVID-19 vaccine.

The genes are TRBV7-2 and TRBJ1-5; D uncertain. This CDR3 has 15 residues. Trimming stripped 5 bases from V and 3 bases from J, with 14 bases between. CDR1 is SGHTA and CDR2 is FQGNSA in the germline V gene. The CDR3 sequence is CASSPGVSSNQPQHF. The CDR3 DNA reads TGTGCCAGCAGCCCAGGTGTAAGTTCCAATCAGCCCCAGCATTTT.

In nucleotides, the CDR3 is TGTGCCAGCTCACCGACCCGGGTCCGAAGTCAGCCCCAGCATTTT. Encoded protein: CASSPTRVRSQPQHF. This chain joins TRBV18 and TRBJ1-5; no definite D call. V was cut by 3 bases and J by 6 bases, with 15 bases left in between. The CDR3 is 15 amino acids. Germline values: CDR1 KGHSH, CDR2 LQKENI.

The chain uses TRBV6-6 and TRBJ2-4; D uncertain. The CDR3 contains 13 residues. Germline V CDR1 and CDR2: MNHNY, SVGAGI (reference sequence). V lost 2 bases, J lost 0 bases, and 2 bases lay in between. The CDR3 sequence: CASSYGAKNIQYF. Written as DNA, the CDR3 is TGTGCCAGCAGTTACGGAGCCAAAAACATTCAGTACTTC.

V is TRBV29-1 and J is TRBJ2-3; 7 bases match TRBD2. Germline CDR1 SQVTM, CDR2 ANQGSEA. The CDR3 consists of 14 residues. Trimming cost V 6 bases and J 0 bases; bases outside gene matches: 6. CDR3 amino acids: CSVDWGGSTDTQYF. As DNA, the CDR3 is TGCAGCGTGGACTGGGGGGGGAGCACAGATACGCAGTATTTT.

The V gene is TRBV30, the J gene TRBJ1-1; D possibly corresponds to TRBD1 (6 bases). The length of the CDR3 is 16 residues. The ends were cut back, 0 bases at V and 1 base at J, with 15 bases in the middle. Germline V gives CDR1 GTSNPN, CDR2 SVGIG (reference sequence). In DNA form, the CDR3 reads TGTGCCTGGAGTGTACGGGCAGGGGCACCGAACACTGAAGCTTTCTTT. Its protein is CAWSVRAGAPNTEAFF. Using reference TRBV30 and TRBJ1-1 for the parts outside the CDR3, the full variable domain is SQTIHQWPATLVQPVGSPLSLECTVEGTSNPNLYWYRQAAGRGLQLLFYSVGIGQISSEVPQNLSASRPQDRQFILSSKKLLLSDSGFYLCAWSVRAGAPNTEAFFGQGTRLTVV.

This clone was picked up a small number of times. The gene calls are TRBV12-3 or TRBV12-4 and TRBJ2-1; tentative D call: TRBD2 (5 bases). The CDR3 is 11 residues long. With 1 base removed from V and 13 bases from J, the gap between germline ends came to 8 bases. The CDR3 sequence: CASSLGLAQFF. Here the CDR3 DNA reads TGTGCCAGCAGTTTAGGGCTAGCCCAGTTCTTC.

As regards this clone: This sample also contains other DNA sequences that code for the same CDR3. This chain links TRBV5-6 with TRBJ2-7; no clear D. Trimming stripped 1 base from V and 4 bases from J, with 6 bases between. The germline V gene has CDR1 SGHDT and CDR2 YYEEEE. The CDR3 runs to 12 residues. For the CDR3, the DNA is TGTGCCAGCAGCTTGTTAAGTTACGAGCAGTACTTC. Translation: CASSLLSYEQYF.

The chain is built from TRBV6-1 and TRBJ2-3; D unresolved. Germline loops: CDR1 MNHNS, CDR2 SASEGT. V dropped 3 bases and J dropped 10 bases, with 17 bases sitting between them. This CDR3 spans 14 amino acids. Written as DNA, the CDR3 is TGTGCCAGCAGTGAGAGACAAGGCGTGGATGCGCAGTATTTT. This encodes CASSERQGVDAQYF.